This T cell receptor (beta chain) was identified during a study of beta chain features in type 1 diabetes. Study overall: Patients looked much like healthy donors when it came to age, gender and cell yields.

Whole-study results and caveats: High TCR expression in some cells could lead to their over-representation in cDNA sequencing.

The isolated RNA, all of it, was reverse transcribed, so expressed TCRB transcripts were what got sequenced. This table comes from immunoSEQ multiplex PCR, and its TCRdb copy is limited to in-frame clones, with some not included. The profile covers roughly 140,000 clones, with 6.9% appearing a single time and 1.3% to 1.5% taken by the ten largest. On average, the one heparinised blood draw given by each donor was approximately 120 mL. Markers CD45RO/CCR7/CD25/CD127/CD95/CD27 served to sort CD4+ naive, central memory, regulatory and stem cell-like memory cells. As concerns this clone: Its target is unknown.

The receptor comes from a woman in her twenties or thirties in good health. Sequenced sample: central memory CD4+ T cells from blood.

CDR3 DNA sequence: TGTGCCAGCAGCGGGAGGACAGGGGGCTTGGGTAATGAGCAGTTCTTC. Its translation: CASSGRTGGLGNEQFF. This sequence joins TRBV7-2 and TRBJ2-1; 11 bases agree with TRBD1. The trim removed 5 bases at V and 7 bases at J, leaving 10 bases unmatched. The CDR3 consists of 16 residues. Germline loops: CDR1 SGHTA, CDR2 FQGNSA.